These T cell receptor beta chains were read from a single sample in a study of T cell repertoires in cytomegalovirus infection. One entry per CDR3 protein, called by TCRdb with MiXCR from the reads. Of some 300,000 distinct CDR3 sequences detected, around 10% appear once; the ten largest clones hold less than 3%. Source material: PBMCs. All receptors come from a human donor in good health (CMV status not recorded). Some clones in this sample may be carry-over from other donors' samples. Both conserved end residues are part of each CDR3. D genes are given only for firm matches. Clone size is not always given. Where it is, it says once, few, many or a class for expanded clones.

abundance,d_gene,j_gene,v_gene,CDR3nt,CDR3aa
many,TRBD1,TRBJ2-1,TRBV6-2/TRBV6-3,TGTGCCAGCAGTTACAGGACAGGGTTTGAGCAGTTCTTC,CASSYRTGFEQFF
.,TRBD1,TRBJ2-3,TRBV28,TGTGCCAGCAGTTTATCGGGACAGGGGGGCGATACGCAGTATTTT,CASSLSGQGGDTQYF
many,.,TRBJ2-4,TRBV7-9,TGTGCCAGCAGCTCAGGGGTTTACATTCAGTACTTC,CASSSGVYIQYF
many,.,TRBJ2-2,TRBV7-2,TGTGCCAGCAGCTCCATCTCCGGGACGGATAACACCGGGGAGCTGTTTTTT,CASSSISGTDNTGELFF
many,.,TRBJ2-5,TRBV2,TGTGCCATCACCGCAGGGTTACAAGAGACCCAGTACTTC,CAITAGLQETQYF
many,.,TRBJ1-2,TRBV6-5,TGTGCCAGCAGTTACAAGGTCGACTATGGCTACACCTTC,CASSYKVDYGYTF
many,TRBD2,TRBJ2-7,TRBV6-2/TRBV6-3,TGTGCCAGCAGTTACTCAGGTAGCGGGTATGAGCAGTACTTC,CASSYSGSGYEQYF
many,.,TRBJ2-3,TRBV28,TGTGCCAGCAGTTTCCTCCTAGCTAGTTATAGCACAGATACGCAGTATTTT,CASSFLLASYSTDTQYF
many,.,TRBJ1-3,TRBV20-1,TGCAGTGCTAGAGCGCAGGGCTACTCTGGAAACACCATATATTTT,CSARAQGYSGNTIYF
many,.,TRBJ1-1,TRBV20-1,TGCAGTGCTAGAAAAGGGGCTGGGAACACTGAAGCTTTCTTT,CSARKGAGNTEAFF
many,TRBD1,TRBJ1-5,TRBV7-9,TGTGCCAGCAGCTTAGACTTCCCGGACAGGGGAAGCAATCAGCCCCAGCATTTT,CASSLDFPDRGSNQPQHF
many,.,TRBJ2-1,TRBV7-8,TGTGCCAGCAGCCGCCTCGCAGGGGTGGCATGGGGTGAGCAGTTCTTC,CASSRLAGVAWGEQFF
many,.,TRBJ2-6,TRBV6-2/TRBV6-3,TGTGCCAGCAGTTACCTCCGGCGGAGCTCTGGGGCCAACGTCCTGACTTTC,CASSYLRRSSGANVLTF
.,.,TRBJ2-3,TRBV6-4,TGTGCCAGCAGTGAAGTTAGAGGCGATACGCAGTATTTT,CASSEVRGDTQYF
many,.,TRBJ2-7,TRBV5-6,TGTGCCAGCAGCTATGGAGGGAATTTTCGGGCCTACGAGCAGTACTTC,CASSYGGNFRAYEQYF
many,TRBD1,TRBJ2-6,TRBV6-2/TRBV6-3,TGTGCCAGCAGTTACCCCGACAGGGGGAGAAGAGGGGCCAACGTCCTGACTTTC,CASSYPDRGRRGANVLTF
.,TRBD2,TRBJ2-5,TRBV20-1,TGCAGTGCCCGGCGGGGGACCGAGACCCAGTACTTC,CSARRGTETQYF
.,TRBD1,TRBJ1-5,TRBV20-1,TGCAGTGCTAGAGATATGGGACAGGGACAGTATCAGCCCCAGCATTTT,CSARDMGQGQYQPQHF
many,.,TRBJ2-1,TRBV7-2,TGTGCCAGCAGCTCGCGTCCCTTCCCCAATGAGCAGTTCTTC,CASSSRPFPNEQFF
.,TRBD2,TRBJ2-7,TRBV4-2,TGTGCCAGCAGCCAAGGGGGGGGAAGCTCCTACGAGCAGTACTTC,CASSQGGGSSYEQYF
.,.,TRBJ1-5,TRBV28,TGTGCCAGCAGTCTGGGGGTCCTCGGGCCCCAGCATTTT,CASSLGVLGPQHF
few,.,TRBJ1-2,TRBV20-1,TGCAGTGCTAGAGATCCCGTGTATGGCTACACCTTC,CSARDPVYGYTF
many,TRBD1,TRBJ1-1,TRBV7-8,TGTGCCAGCAGCTTAGCGCAGGGGGCAGTCACTGAAGCTTTCTTT,CASSLAQGAVTEAFF
many,TRBD1,TRBJ1-2,TRBV27,TGTGCCAGCAGAACAGCGGGACAGGGGCACTATGGCTACACCTTC,CASRTAGQGHYGYTF
.,.,TRBJ2-4,TRBV28,TGTGCCAGCAGTTTAGACAGACTAGCCAAAAACATTCAGTACTTC,CASSLDRLAKNIQYF
many,TRBD1,TRBJ2-5,TRBV4-3,TGCGCCAGCAGCCAAGAAAGGGGGCATGGGGAGACCCAGTACTTC,CASSQERGHGETQYF
many,TRBD2,TRBJ2-3,TRBV7-2,TGTGCCAGCAGCTTACGGGGGGTCCTCCCAGATACGCAGTATTTT,CASSLRGVLPDTQYF
few,.,TRBJ2-3,TRBV6-5,TGTGCCAGCAGTTTAATCAGAGGCACAGATACGCAGTATTTT,CASSLIRGTDTQYF
many,TRBD1,TRBJ1-4,TRBV20-1,TGCAGTGCTAGATCGCCGGGACAGGGATGGGAAAAACTGTTTTTT,CSARSPGQGWEKLFF
.,.,TRBJ2-6,TRBV29-1,TGCAGCGCTGTGCTCGAGAGCTCTGGGGCCAACGTCCTGACTTTC,CSAVLESSGANVLTF
many,.,TRBJ2-1,TRBV5-6,TGTGCCAGCAACCCGGCCGAAGGGGACAATGAGCAGTTCTTC,CASNPAEGDNEQFF
many,.,TRBJ1-1,TRBV7-2,TGTGCCAGCAGCTCCCCCGACAGAATCTCAGCTTTCTTT,CASSSPDRISAFF
many,.,TRBJ2-3,TRBV20-1,TGCAGTGCAAGGGCTTGGGGTACGCAGTATTTT,CSARAWGTQYF
many,TRBD1,TRBJ1-6,TRBV18,TGTGCCAGCTCACCTGGACAGGGGTCTTCCCTCCACTTT,CASSPGQGSSLHF
many,.,TRBJ1-1,TRBV28,TGTGCCAGCAGGGAGTTCCAGGAATTCACTGAAGCTTTCTTT,CASREFQEFTEAFF
many,.,TRBJ1-1,TRBV6-1,TGTGCCAGCAGTCCCCTGACAGTCGCGAACACTGAAGCTTTCTTT,CASSPLTVANTEAFF
many,.,TRBJ1-1,TRBV7-2,TGTGCCAGCAGCTTAGCGCCGGCGAGCACTGAAGCTTTCTTT,CASSLAPASTEAFF
many,.,TRBJ1-2,TRBV28,TGTGCCAGCACCCGGCCAGGGGACAACTATGGCTACACCTTC,CASTRPGDNYGYTF
.,.,TRBJ2-7,TRBV29-1,TGCAGCGTTGAGACAGGTGCCTACGAGCAGTACTTC,CSVETGAYEQYF
many,.,TRBJ1-2,TRBV14,TGTGCCAGCAGCCAAGGGTTTATGGCAGGGGCCTATTGGAGGAAGGGCTACACCTTC,CASSQGFMAGAYWRKGYTF
many,.,TRBJ2-1,TRBV12-3/TRBV12-4,TGTGCCAGCGGCGACAATGAGCAGTTCTTC,CASGDNEQFF
many,TRBD2,TRBJ2-5,TRBV7-2,TGTGCCAGCAGCTTGCAGCCGGGACTAGCTTTAGAGACCCAGTACTTC,CASSLQPGLALETQYF
many,.,TRBJ2-1,TRBV2,TGTGCCAGCAGTGACCGGGTCTCCGATGAGCAGTTCTTC,CASSDRVSDEQFF
.,TRBD2,TRBJ2-1,TRBV6-2/TRBV6-3,TGTGCCAGCAGTTACACCAGCGGGGAGAATGAGCAGTTCTTC,CASSYTSGENEQFF
many,TRBD2,TRBJ2-1,TRBV20-1,TGCAGTGCTAGACCTCTAGCGGGGGGAATCGGTGAGCAGTTCTTC,CSARPLAGGIGEQFF
.,.,TRBJ1-2,TRBV3-1,TGTGCCAGCAGCCATGGAGGAACTAACTATGGCTACACCTTC,CASSHGGTNYGYTF
many,TRBD1,TRBJ2-1,TRBV6-4,TGTGCCAGCAGTGAGCAGGGGGCGAACAATGAGCAGTTCTTC,CASSEQGANNEQFF
many,.,TRBJ2-1,TRBV15,TGTGCCACCAGCAGAGAGGGACCCACCGATGAGCAGTTCTTC,CATSREGPTDEQFF
few,.,TRBJ2-1,TRBV20-1,TGCAGTGCCAGGTTGCGGCATGAGCAGTTCTTC,CSARLRHEQFF
few,TRBD2,TRBJ2-3,TRBV20-1,TGCAGTGCTAGCATAGCGGGGGCAGATACGCAGTATTTT,CSASIAGADTQYF
many,.,TRBJ2-1,TRBV7-9,TGTGCCAGCAGCGTACTAGCCAATGAGCAGTTCTTC,CASSVLANEQFF
few,.,TRBJ2-3,TRBV2,TGTGCCAGCCGATACCCAGATACGCAGTATTTT,CASRYPDTQYF
many,TRBD2,TRBJ2-1,TRBV7-6,TGTGCCAGCAGCTTGCCCCCGGTCGGCGGGGGGTCCCCATACAATGAGCAGTTCTTC,CASSLPPVGGGSPYNEQFF
many,.,TRBJ2-2,TRBV7-6,TGTGCCAGCAGCGTCGCCGAGGGCATTCGAGCCACCGGGGAGCTGTTTTTT,CASSVAEGIRATGELFF
many,TRBD1,TRBJ1-5,TRBV28,TGTGCCAGCAGGCTAAGGGACAGCGACAATCAGCCCCAGCATTTT,CASRLRDSDNQPQHF